This T cell receptor (beta chain) appears in the sequencing data of a study of CD8 T cells in ankylosing spondylitis. Study-level results: One TCR beta motif, made up of under ten highly homologous variants, appeared characteristic of ankylosing spondylitis blood. Within matched ankylosing spondylitis synovial fluid, disease-linked clones were reportedly significantly enriched. Earlier authors reported some of these motif variants in reactive arthritis synovial fluid and blood.

In regard to this clonotype: Its specificity is not known.

TCR beta libraries were made by quantitative 5'-RACE with molecular barcodes. Each CDR3 protein is one row after TCRdb ran MiXCR on the 5' RACE reads. The sample shows around 150,000 distinct CDR3 sequences, around 20% of them seen only once. Sequencing was done on a sample of blood, either unsorted or a sorted T cell fraction (not recorded which). This clonotype was obtained from a male donor with ankylosing spondylitis or in good health (not recorded which).

The CDR3 region is CASTINPGTLGGELFF. The CDR3 DNA follows: TGTGCCAGCACTATAAACCCCGGGACTCTCGGCGGGGAGCTGTTTTTT. The V gene is TRBV2, the J gene TRBJ2-2, with D tentatively TRBD2 (6 bases). CDR1 is SNHLY and CDR2 is FYNNEI in the germline V gene. Trimming shortened V by 7 bases and J by 7 bases, and 22 bases separated the two germline ends. This CDR3 is 16 amino acids long.